These 24 T cell receptor beta chains share one sample of origin, sequenced in a study of cytomegalovirus exposure and HLA in healthy donors. Vbeta (60) and Jbeta (13) primers were used in the PCR. The data were produced by immunoSEQ multiplex PCR, yet TCRdb's version contains in-frame clones alone and is incomplete. The sample yields 100,000 or so clones, 65% to 90% seen once. The sample consisted of PBMCs. The receptor set was obtained from a man under 40 in good health and CMV-seropositive.

The chain couples TRBV6-1 to TRBJ1-1; no clear D. Trimming removed 7 bases from V and 5 bases from J, with 11 bases in between. CDR3 length: 12 residues. CDR1 MNHNS and CDR2 SASEGT come from the germline V gene. In DNA form, the CDR3 reads TGTGCCAGCACTCCTAGAGGGACTGAAGCTTTCTTT. Residues: CASTPRGTEAFF.

The chain links TRBV18 to TRBJ1-6; tentative D call: TRBD1 (5 bases). The CDR3 is 16 residues long. CDR1 is KGHSH and CDR2 is LQKENI in the germline V gene. Trimming took 3 bases from V and 0 from J, leaving 9 bases between them. The CDR3 DNA reads as TGTGCCAGCTCACCCGGGGGAGGCTCCTATAATTCACCCCTCCACTTT. Translating gives CASSPGGGSYNSPLHF.

As to this clone: This specimen includes other DNA sequences encoding the same CDR3. The V gene is TRBV9, the J gene TRBJ1-1; 7 nucleotides align to TRBD1. Germline trimming cut 3 bases from V and 5 bases from J; bases unmatched to any gene: 13. Germline CDR1 is SGDLS and CDR2 is YYNGEE. This CDR3 contains 16 residues. The CDR3 region is CASSDLGGARSTEAFF. CDR3 DNA: TGTGCCAGCAGCGACCTAGGGGGCGCGAGAAGTACTGAAGCTTTCTTT.

In this sample, this clone turned up once. The rearrangement links TRBV28 to TRBJ2-7, with D hard to call. This CDR3 contains 13 residues. Trimming removed 7 bases from V and 3 bases from J, with 13 bases in between. CDR1 and CDR2 (germline): MDHEN, SYDVKM. The CDR3 here is CASTPSLVYEQYF. CDR3 nucleotides: TGTGCCAGCACCCCCTCCCTAGTCTACGAGCAGTACTTC. The full variable domain, its missing parts supplied by reference TRBV28 and TRBJ2-7, is DVKVTQSSRYLVKRTGEKVFLECVQDMDHENMFWYRQDPGLGLRLIYFSYDVKMKEKGDIPEGYSVSREKKERFSLILESASTNQTSMYLCASTPSLVYEQYFGPGTRLTVT.

The DNA for the CDR3 is TGTGCCAGCAGCTTAGGGTCTACCTCAACCTACAATGAGCAGTTCTTC. Translated: CASSLGSTSTYNEQFF. The chain uses TRBV13 and TRBJ2-1; D call uncertain. The ends were cut back, 0 bases at V and 2 bases at J, with 11 bases in the middle. The CDR3 runs 16 residues. Germline CDR1 PRHDT, CDR2 FYEKMQ (reference sequence).

This clone was picked up a small number of times. This rearrangement joins TRBV5-1 to TRBJ1-5; D not resolved. Germline V lookup: CDR1 SGHRS, CDR2 YFSETQ. The CDR3 totals 14 residues. V was shortened by 0 bases and J by 4 bases, with 8 bases between the two germline ends. The CDR3 DNA reads as TGCGCCAGCAGCTTGGCCGGGAATAATCAGCCCCAGCATTTT. Its protein is CASSLAGNNQPQHF.

The gene calls are TRBV11-2 and TRBJ1-4; 12 bases fit TRBD1. The CDR3 has 17 residues. The germline gives CDR1 SGHAT, CDR2 FQNNGV. V lost 5 bases to trimming and J lost 2 bases; unmatched junction nucleotides: 6. The CDR3 nucleotides are TGTGCCAGCAGCCCTGCGGGGACAGGGGGCACTAATGAAAAACTGTTTTTT. It is translated as CASSPAGTGGTNEKLFF.

The gene calls are TRBV5-1 and TRBJ1-6; 8 nucleotides match TRBD1. The CDR3 runs 14 residues. With 3 bases clipped from V and 10 bases from J, the junction kept 6 bases outside the gene matches. CDR1 and CDR2 from the germline V gene are SGHRS and YFSETQ. In DNA form, the CDR3 reads TGCGCCAGCAGCTCTGGACAGGGTGCCTCACCCCTCCACTTT. Residues: CASSSGQGASPLHF.

As concerns this clone: Since no conserved phenylalanine or tryptophan closes the CDR3, a read error is the likely cause. J is TRBJ1-1 and V is TRBV10-2, with D uncertain. Germline V lookup: CDR1 WSHSY, CDR2 SAAADI. The CDR3 covers 13 residues. The ends were cut back, 6 bases at V and 0 bases at J, with 8 bases in the middle. CDR3 in amino acids: CASRGSMNTEAFL. The CDR3 nucleotides read TGCGCCAGCAGAGGGAGCATGAACACTGAAGCTTTCCTT.

V and J are TRBV27 and TRBJ2-1, with D perhaps matching TRBD2 (6 bases). The V gene lost 5 bases and the J gene lost 3 bases, with 14 bases spanning the gap. Germline CDR1 reads MNHEY; CDR2 reads SMNVEV (reference sequence). This CDR3 region has 15 residues. The CDR3 DNA follows: TGTGCCAGCAGTCCTCGGGGCGGGGTCTACAATGAGCAGTTCTTC. Protein: CASSPRGGVYNEQFF.

The genes are TRBV4-3 and TRBJ2-1; perhaps TRBD2 as D (7 bases). V was cut by 0 bases and J by 6 bases, with 15 bases left in between. CDR3 length equals 16 residues. Looked up from germline, CDR1 is LGHNA and CDR2 is YSLEER. This chain's CDR3 is CASSQEGRGGGNEQFF. The CDR3 region has the DNA TGCGCCAGCAGCCAAGAGGGCAGGGGAGGGGGCAATGAGCAGTTCTTC.

Comment on this clone: Sequence at one end of the junction differs from germline and may be a read error. This sequence joins TRBV28 and TRBJ2-7; 9 bases are a match to TRBD1. Germline CDR1 is MDHEN and CDR2 is SYDVKM. There are 12 residues in the CDR3. This chain's CDR3 is CASSPRTGGRDF. CDR3 DNA: TGTGCCAGCAGTCCAAGAACAGGGGGCCGAGACTTC. The entire variable domain, with the rest obtained from reference TRBV28 and TRBJ2-7, is as follows: DVKVTQSSRYLVKRTGEKVFLECVQDMDHENMFWYRQDPGLGLRLIYFSYDVKMKEKGDIPEGYSVSREKKERFSLILESASTNQTSMYLCASSPRTGGRDFGPGTRLTVT.

This rearrangement joins TRBV5-6 to TRBJ2-7; TRBD1 matches at 7 bases. Germline lookup yields CDR1 SGHDT and CDR2 YYEEEE. This CDR3 contains 15 residues. The V segment lost 2 bases and the J segment 2 bases; nucleotides outside the gene matches: 7. The DNA of the CDR3 is TGTGCCAGCAGCTTTCCCAGGGGGTTCGCCTACGAGCAGTACTTC. Translated, it gives CASSFPRGFAYEQYF.

V gene TRBV5-6 combines with J gene TRBJ2-5, with 8 bases that match TRBD2. The ends lost 1 base at V and 1 base at J; junction bases unmatched: 6. This CDR3 is built from 16 residues. Germline-derived CDR1 and CDR2 are SGHDT and YYEEEE. CDR3 region: CASSLLREGLQETQYF. The CDR3 region has the DNA TGTGCCAGCAGCTTGTTACGGGAGGGCCTCCAAGAGACCCAGTACTTC.

The chain couples TRBV7-6 to TRBJ2-5; D unresolved. The germline V and J ends were trimmed by 8 bases and 1 base, with 11 bases remaining between them. The CDR3 totals 13 residues. Germline assignment: CDR1 SGHVS and CDR2 FNYEAQ. CDR3 in amino acids: CASGDTSQETQYF. The CDR3 DNA follows: TGTGCCAGCGGTGACACCTCCCAAGAGACCCAGTACTTC.

J is TRBJ2-1 and V is TRBV6-5, with a weak D call TRBD1 (6 bases). V shed 5 bases and J shed 5 bases, with 13 bases lying between them. Germline CDR1 is MNHEY and CDR2 is SVGAGI. The CDR3 loop spans 14 amino acids. The chain's CDR3 is CASSPPRGNNEQFF. As DNA, the CDR3 is TGTGCCAGCAGTCCCCCGAGGGGGAACAATGAGCAGTTCTTC.

The chain couples TRBV5-1 to TRBJ1-3; a weak D match, TRBD1 (5 bases). The V and J ends lost 7 bases and 6 bases respectively, with 23 bases between them. This CDR3 spans 16 amino acids. Per germline, CDR1 SGHRS and CDR2 YFSETQ. The DNA of the CDR3 is TGCGCCAGCTCCGGGGGGGGGATACCTCTGGAAAACACCATATATTTT. Translated, it gives CASSGGGIPLENTIYF.

This clone was seen just once. V usage is TRBV7-2 and J usage is TRBJ2-7, with 11 bases aligning to TRBD2. The germline gives CDR1 SGHTA, CDR2 FQGNSA. The CDR3 consists of 15 residues. The V segment lost 5 bases and the J segment 4 bases; nucleotides outside the gene matches: 7. CDR3 sequence: CASSAGLAVLYEQYF. Written as DNA, the CDR3 is TGTGCCAGCAGCGCGGGACTAGCGGTACTTTACGAGCAGTACTTC.

V is TRBV11-2 and J is TRBJ1-5; unclear D gene. The germline V gene encodes CDR1 SGHAT and CDR2 FQNNGV. The CDR3 is 13 residues long. V lost 4 bases and J 6 bases, leaving 10 bases between the germline ends. CDR3 sequence reads: CASSSTMGQPQHF. The DNA for the CDR3 is TGTGCCAGCAGCTCCACTATGGGTCAGCCCCAGCATTTT.

The J gene is TRBJ1-4, the V gene TRBV7-2; no clear D gene. Trimming cost V 1 base and J 7 bases, with 7 bases left between them. Germline CDR1 reads SGHTA; CDR2 reads FQGNSA. The length of the CDR3 is 13 residues. CDR3 residues: CASSLGEIEKLFF. For the CDR3, the DNA is TGTGCCAGCAGCTTAGGAGAAATTGAAAAACTGTTTTTT.

V usage is TRBV7-9 and J usage is TRBJ1-1; the match to TRBD1 covers 7 bases. The V gene end was trimmed by 5 bases and the J gene end by 1 base; junction bases not matched to a gene: 7. The CDR3 totals 15 residues. CDR1 is SEHNR, CDR2 FQNEAQ, per germline (reference sequence). CDR3 sequence reads: CASSPPTGWNTEAFF. The CDR3 DNA is TGTGCCAGCAGCCCCCCGACAGGGTGGAACACTGAAGCTTTCTTT. Combining the CDR3 with reference TRBV7-9 and TRBJ1-1 gives the whole variable domain DTGVSQNPRHKITKRGQNVTFRCDPISEHNRLYWYRQTLGQGPEFLTYFQNEAQLEKSRLLSDRFSAERPKGSFSTLEIQRTEQGDSAMYLCASSPPTGWNTEAFFGQGTRLTVV.

This CDR3 is CASSLNPLAGSHFYEQYF. The DNA for the CDR3 is TGTGCCAGCAGCTTAAATCCCCTAGCGGGGTCCCACTTCTACGAGCAGTACTTC. The V call is TRBV7-2, the J call TRBJ2-7, with TRBD2 identical over 9 bases. V was pared by 2 bases and J by 3 bases, with 14 bases of the junction left unmatched. The CDR3 is 18 amino acids. The germline V gene has CDR1 SGHTA and CDR2 FQGNSA.

The chain has TRBV27 and TRBJ1-1; D possibly corresponds to TRBD1 (5 bases). The germline CDR1 and CDR2 sequences are MNHEY and SMNVEV (reference sequence). This CDR3 region has 13 residues. Between the trimmed V and J ends, which lost 7 bases and 5 bases, there was a span of 14 bases. CDR3 in amino acids: CASNKLGGTEAFF. The CDR3, as DNA: TGTGCCAGCAATAAGCTCGGGGGTACTGAAGCTTTCTTT.

Notes on this clone: A junction end diverges from the germline sequence, so it may reflect a read error. The chain carries TRBV7-9 and TRBJ2-1, with 10 bases aligning to TRBD1. Germline CDR1 is SEHNR and CDR2 is FQNEAQ (reference sequence). The CDR3 consists of 16 residues. The DNA of the CDR3 is TGTTCCAGCAGTTTCGACAGGGGGCTTCTAGTCAATGAGCAGTTCTTC. Its translation is CSSSFDRGLLVNEQFF.